The sequence of this T cell receptor (beta chain) was determined in a study of Ad26.COV2.S vaccination and SARS-CoV-2 variants (dated by TCRdb to the early 2020s). Looking at the study overall: Vaccine-arm donors were drawn from COV1001, a multicentre, randomized, double-blind, placebo-controlled phase I-IIa trial of Ad26.COV2.S in healthy adults. Ad26.COV2.S was given intramuscularly at 5x10^10 or 1x10^11 viral particles, as a single shot or as two shots 56 days apart. TCRbeta repertoire sequencing was used to assess the specificity and breadth of SARS-CoV-2-reactive T cell receptors after Ad26.COV2.S vaccination. The TCR-sequenced set comprised approximately 32 samples: 19 Ad26.COV2.S vaccine recipients, 5 placebo recipients and 8 SARS-CoV-2 convalescent individuals. Participants in the trial were split at random into five groups of five each, receiving low-dose or high-dose Ad26.COV2.S once or twice, or else placebo on both occasions. Investigators remained blinded to trial group allocation during experiments and outcome assessment.

The meaning of the sample's treatment or condition label: some 19 received Ad26.COV2.S at low or high dose, single or two shots; about 5 received placebo; per-sample allocation not given. For vaccine and placebo recipients, the sequenced repertoires came from samples collected on day 63 after the first injection. Between 29 July and 7 August 2020, Cohort 1b enrolled some 25 adults aged 18-55 years at one site in Boston, USA. Ad26.COV2.S was a replication-incompetent adenovirus type 26 vector that expressed a prefusion-stabilized SARS-CoV-2 spike protein derived from the original Wuhan strain. A note on this clone: Its antigen has not been determined. The record has no base qualities; no much larger clone is one base away. The sample holds other DNA sequences that translate to the same CDR3.

What the authors observed across the whole study: Comparing responses between vaccine doses or regimens was not something the study was powered to do. Ad26.COV2.S recipients had higher spike-specific TCR breadth than placebo recipients (P = 0.0014). After vaccination, substantial breadth of spike-specific CD8+ and CD4+ T cell responses was reported. It was noted by the authors that total T cell responses may have been underestimated by the TCR breadth and depth analyses. Comparable non-spike TCR breadth was observed between vaccine and placebo recipients, consistent with only spike being contained in the vaccine.

TCRbeta CDR3 regions were sequenced with the immunoSEQ Assay. After extraction, genomic DNA underwent amplification by bias-controlled multiplex PCR, followed by high-throughput sequencing. Concerning the study's data processing: To quantify the absolute abundance of each unique TCRbeta CDR3 region, sequences were collapsed and filtered. Usable DNA was measured by amplifying reference genes present in all nucleated cells, and TCRbeta template counts were normalized to that usable DNA to estimate T cell fraction. Repertoire TCRs were annotated as SARS-CoV-2-specific when V gene, CDR3 amino acid sequence and J gene were exactly matched to a known reactive TCR set. MIRA supplied the reference SARS-CoV-2 TCR set, which was filtered for enrichment in COVID-19-positive ImmuneCODE repertoires so that public or cross-reactive TCRs were removed. Using the MIRA antigens, annotated TCRs were further analysed by specific ORF or by position within an ORF. Depth was the summed frequency of annotated unique rearrangements, while breadth was defined as annotated unique rearrangements over total unique productive rearrangements. Group comparisons of TCR breadth used two-sided Wilcoxon rank-sum tests. The table was pulled from immuneACCESS by TCRdb, which kept in-frame rearrangements only. Such tables lose some clones; where checked, under half of the loss comes from unresolved V genes, and the rest has no known cause. V and J calls plus clone size are reproduced from that table; the DNA served to infer D and trimming. The sample table holds about 410,000 clones, of which around nine tenths were seen once. Under 2% of the sample is in the top ten clones.

V and J are truncated by 0 bases and 5 bases respectively, leaving an intervening sequence of 7 bases. The CDR3 measures 12 amino acids from cysteine to phenylalanine. Only CDR3 DNA remains: 36 bases, in frame from the first base. The germline V gene sets CDR1 to SQVTM and CDR2 to ANQGSEA. Sequenced here: peripheral blood, sampled in a trial of Ad26.COV2.S vaccine versus placebo. This chain is built from TRBV29-1 and TRBJ1-2; the D gene lacks a confident call. The receptor's source is a person between 18 and 65 years old who received the Ad26.COV2.S COVID-19 vaccine or a placebo. The CDR3 protein: CSVEDRGYGYTF. The DNA sequence reads TGCAGCGTTGAAGATCGTGGGTATGGCTACACCTTC.